Reported below is one T cell receptor beta chain. The antigen is undetermined. Through a sample-barcoded 5' primer and a J-beta primer mix, a second PCR was run for roughly 6 to 11 cycles. Each CDR3 protein is one row after TCRdb ran MiXCR on the 5' RACE reads. The repertoire holds roughly 570,000 distinct CDR3 sequences, with approximately 30% as singletons. Germline V gives CDR1 SEHNR, CDR2 FQNEAQ (reference sequence). The CDR3 runs 14 residues. V was clipped by 5 bases and J by 2 bases, with 13 bases between them. These data come from a study of blood T cells in healthy people across ages. General observations from the study: Researchers said unsorted PBMCs prevented a conclusive naive versus antigen-experienced comparison.

The V gene is TRBV7-9, the J gene TRBJ2-7; possibly TRBD2 for D (5 bases). The TCR originated in a woman between 65 and 79 years old in good health. Sequencing was carried out using blood. CDR3 in amino acids: CASSATSRPYEQYF. Here the CDR3 DNA reads TGTGCCAGCAGCGCAACTAGTAGGCCCTACGAGCAGTACTTC.